The T cell receptor (beta chain) under discussion was sequenced for a study of blood T cell repertoires in COVID-19. This clone is a singleton in its sample. Profiling relied on immunoSEQ multiplex PCR, and the TCRdb table lists in-frame clones only, not all of them. The sample has more than 50,000 clones, approximately 88% seen once. Input material: peripheral blood. This TCR was recovered from a human donor in a cohort sampled during active COVID-19.

The CDR3 DNA reads TGCGCCAGCAGTCAATCGGGGTGTGTAGGACTAGCGGGAGAAGGGGGCAATGAGCAGTTCTTC. Protein sequence: CASSQSGCVGLAGEGGNEQFF. This chain uses TRBV23-1 with TRBJ2-1; 13 bases are a match to TRBD2. TRBV23-1 is marked as an open reading frame, function uncertain. The V segment lost 0 bases and the J segment 6 bases; nucleotides outside the gene matches: 17. This CDR3 is 21 amino acids long.